Listed here are 19 T cell receptor beta chains from one sample, sequenced in a study of T cell responses to AZD1222 COVID-19 vaccine. The data were produced by immunoSEQ multiplex PCR, yet TCRdb's version contains in-frame clones alone and is incomplete. The sample holds roughly 140,000 clones; 90% to 95% are singletons and the top ten take 1.5% to 2%. Material: peripheral blood, obtained on day 0 of AZD1222 vaccination. The receptor set was obtained from an adult in good health.

J is TRBJ1-1 and V is TRBV6-5; D may be TRBD1 (5 bases). This CDR3 is 13 amino acids long. CDR1 is MNHEY, CDR2 SVGAGI, per germline. The V gene lost 7 bases and the J gene lost 0 bases, with 9 bases spanning the gap. Here the CDR3 reads CASTWGVNTEAFF. CDR3 bases: TGTGCCAGCACCTGGGGGGTGAACACTGAAGCTTTCTTT.

This sequence joins TRBV20-1 and TRBJ2-1; the match to TRBD2 covers 7 bases. CDR3 length equals 13 residues. The V and J ends lost 3 bases and 7 bases, in that order; junction bases with no gene match: 6. In germline, CDR1 is DFQATT, CDR2 SNEGSKA (reference sequence). The CDR3 spells CSASWASGNEQFF. Here the CDR3 DNA reads TGCAGTGCTAGTTGGGCTAGCGGAAATGAGCAGTTCTTC.

The gene calls are TRBV3-1 (or the pseudogene TRBV3-2) and TRBJ1-1; unclear D gene. The germline CDR1 and CDR2 sequences are LGHDT and YNNKEL (reference sequence). The CDR3 is made up of 13 amino acids. V was shortened by 0 bases and J by 7 bases, with 9 bases between the two germline ends. The CDR3 spells CASSQESFGEAFF. In DNA form, the CDR3 reads TGTGCCAGCAGCCAAGAAAGCTTCGGTGAAGCTTTCTTT.

This sequence joins TRBV10-3 and TRBJ1-2, with 12 nucleotides matching TRBD1. V gave up 10 bases and J gave up 8 bases; unmatched junction bases: 8. CDR3 length equals 13 residues. Germline CDR1 is ENHRY and CDR2 is SYGVKD. CDR3 amino acids: CATRDRGQGGYTF. In DNA form, the CDR3 reads TGTGCCACCCGGGACAGGGGGCAAGGGGGCTACACCTTC.

This clone was detected only a few times. The chain couples TRBV5-1 to TRBJ1-1, with TRBD1 as a possible D gene (5 bases). The CDR3 totals 13 residues. Germline values: CDR1 SGHRS, CDR2 YFSETQ. V lost 4 bases, J lost 2 bases, and 9 bases lay in between. In DNA form, the CDR3 reads TGCGCCAGCAGCCCACAGGCCAACACTGAAGCTTTCTTT. It translates to CASSPQANTEAFF.

The gene calls are TRBV29-1 and TRBJ1-2; a possible D gene is TRBD1 (5 bases). The CDR3 is 14 amino acids. V was cut by 2 bases and J by 2 bases, with 12 bases left in between. CDR1 and CDR2 from the germline V gene are SQVTM and ANQGSEA. The CDR3 sequence is CSVEKGVQNYGYTF. The CDR3 bases are TGCAGCGTTGAAAAAGGGGTTCAGAACTATGGCTACACCTTC.

This clone was recorded once. V and J are TRBV5-1 and TRBJ1-3; D unclear. Between the trimmed V and J ends, which lost 0 bases and 2 bases, there was a span of 6 bases. The germline CDR1 and CDR2 sequences are SGHRS and YFSETQ. The CDR3 consists of 14 residues. The CDR3 nucleotides read TGCGCCAGCAGCTTGGGGAAACCTGGAAACACCATATATTTT. Protein sequence: CASSLGKPGNTIYF.

This chain joins TRBV18 and TRBJ2-7; 14 positions agree with TRBD2. The CDR3 is 18 residues long. V lost 4 bases, J lost 7 bases, and 15 bases stayed unmatched. From germline, CDR1 is KGHSH and CDR2 LQKENI. The CDR3 bases are TGTGCCAGCTCACGATCCGCCCCGACTAGCGGGGGGGCGAGGGAGCAGTACTTC. It is translated as CASSRSAPTSGGAREQYF.

The genes are TRBV6-4 and TRBJ1-3; no firm D call. The CDR3 runs 17 residues. Trimming cost V 5 bases and J 0 bases, with 17 bases left between them. Germline V CDR1 and CDR2: MRHNA, SNTAGT. CDR3 in DNA: TGTGCCAGCAGTACGCGTCGGCCTCCCAGCTCTGGAAACACCATATATTTT. Translation: CASSTRRPPSSGNTIYF.

A remark on this clone: One end of the junction fails to match germline, which may point to a read error. The rearrangement uses TRBV30 and TRBJ2-7; D may be TRBD2 (6 bases). This CDR3 is 11 amino acids long. Per germline, CDR1 GTSNPN and CDR2 SVGIG (reference sequence). CDR3 coding DNA: TGTGCCCGGAGGGTGAACTACGAGCAGTACTTC. This encodes CARRVNYEQYF.

V and J are TRBV2 and TRBJ2-5; D perhaps matches TRBD2 (5 bases). Trimming removed 6 bases at V and 12 bases at J, with 14 bases between. The CDR3 loop spans 11 amino acids. Germline V lookup: CDR1 SNHLY, CDR2 FYNNEI. DNA of the CDR3: TGTGCCAGCAGCCCCAAGGACTCCGAGTACTTC. Translating it yields CASSPKDSEYF.

The chain joins TRBV6-5 to TRBJ2-2, with 8 positions matching TRBD1. The junction had 5 bases not matched to a gene; V was cut back by 6 bases and J by 2 bases. Looked up from germline, CDR1 is MNHEY and CDR2 is SVGAGI. The length of the CDR3 is 15 residues. Here the CDR3 reads CASRLQGVNTGELFF. CDR3 in DNA: TGTGCCAGCAGGTTACAGGGGGTCAACACCGGGGAGCTGTTTTTT.

The chain links TRBV24-1 to TRBJ1-5, with 8 positions matching TRBD1. This CDR3 spans 17 amino acids. The germline gives CDR1 KGHDR, CDR2 SFDVKD. V dropped 3 bases and J dropped 3; count of bases not matched to a gene: 9. As DNA, the CDR3 is TGTGCCACCAGTGATGGACCGGACAGGGTTTTCAATCAGCCCCAGCATTTT. Protein product: CATSDGPDRVFNQPQHF.

The gene calls are TRBV11-1 and TRBJ1-1; D remains unclear. The germline V gene encodes CDR1 SGHAT and CDR2 FQDESV (reference sequence). Trimming left V 0 bases short and J 3 bases short, with 8 bases between. CDR3 length equals 14 residues. CDR3 sequence reads: CASSLAYGYTEAFF. CDR3 bases: TGTGCCAGCAGCTTAGCGTATGGGTACACTGAAGCTTTCTTT.

V is TRBV5-1 and J is TRBJ2-1; D is unclear. The germline gives CDR1 SGHRS, CDR2 YFSETQ. CDR3 length: 15 amino acids. V lost 4 bases and J 3 bases, leaving 14 bases between the germline ends. CDR3: CASSKLPNDYNEQFF. CDR3 nucleotide sequence: TGCGCCAGCAGCAAACTCCCTAACGACTACAATGAGCAGTTCTTC.

V gene TRBV6-5 combines with J gene TRBJ1-2; D uncertain. This CDR3 has 15 residues. V was clipped by 4 bases and J by 3 bases, with 15 bases between them. The germline gives CDR1 MNHEY, CDR2 SVGAGI. The CDR3 is CASSLLGQRDYGYTF. CDR3 coding DNA: TGTGCCAGCAGTTTACTCGGGCAGCGAGACTATGGCTACACCTTC.

J is TRBJ1-2 and V is TRBV7-9; D call uncertain. Germline lookup yields CDR1 SEHNR and CDR2 FQNEAQ (reference sequence). The CDR3 is 16 amino acids. V dropped 1 base and J dropped 5 bases, with 17 bases sitting between them. The CDR3: CASSLGPRIPFYGYTF. The CDR3 DNA reads as TGTGCCAGCAGCTTAGGGCCGCGAATACCCTTTTATGGCTACACCTTC.

This clone has only one observation. The chain joins TRBV19 to TRBJ1-5; 10 positions agree with TRBD1. Germline values: CDR1 LNHDA, CDR2 SQIVND (reference sequence). The CDR3 length is 14 residues. Trimming at V came to 4 bases and at J to 7 bases, leaving 4 bases not matched to a gene. The CDR3 DNA is TGTGCCAGTAGTAGGGACAGGGGAGGCCAGCCCCAGCATTTT. This translates into CASSRDRGGQPQHF.

The chain is built from TRBV9 and TRBJ2-3; possibly TRBD1 or TRBD2 for D (5 bases each). The germline V gene encodes CDR1 SGDLS and CDR2 YYNGEE. Trimming pared 0 bases from V and 2 bases from J, leaving 7 bases between. The CDR3 runs 14 residues. The CDR3: CASSVGDHTDTQYF. The DNA for the CDR3 is TGTGCCAGCAGCGTAGGGGACCACACAGATACGCAGTATTTT.